These T cell receptor beta chains were read from a single sample in a study of T-cell memory formation after mild COVID-19. One entry per CDR3 protein, called by TCRdb with MiXCR from the 5' RACE reads. Among around 30,000 distinct CDR3 sequences listed, 10% to 15% were seen once. The material sequenced was PBMCs or a T cell subset sorted from them (not recorded which). These receptors originate from an adult woman who had mild COVID-19 (a few samples of this study predate the infection). Cell type and time point are not known. The CDR3 runs from the conserved cysteine through the conserved F or W. The order of the fields is D gene, clone size, J gene, V gene, CDR3 DNA, CDR3 protein. D genes are given only for firm matches. For some rows the clone size is stated as once, few or many, or as a class when expanded; others skip it.

NA many TRBJ2-1 TRBV30 TGTGCCTGGAGTTCGAGTCGGCCTAGTTACAATGAGCAGTTCTTC CAWSSSRPSYNEQFF
NA many TRBJ1-2 TRBV19 TGTGCCAGTAGTATAGGAGGGGGCTATGGCTACACCTTC CASSIGGGYGYTF
NA many TRBJ1-6 TRBV13 TGTGCCAGCAGCTTCTATAATTCACCCCTCCACTTT CASSFYNSPLHF
TRBD1 many TRBJ2-7 TRBV2 TGTGCCAGCAGTGAAGCCTTGGACAGGGGGGCTGTCGAGCAGTACTTC CASSEALDRGAVEQYF
NA many TRBJ1-1 TRBV3-1 TGTGCCAGCAGCCCCTCCGGGATTCGGGTCCCGGGGGAAGCTTTCTTT CASSPSGIRVPGEAFF
NA many TRBJ2-7 TRBV13 TGTGCCAGCAGCTTACATCGCACCTACGAGCAGTACTTC CASSLHRTYEQYF
TRBD2 many TRBJ2-2 TRBV5-1 TGCGCCAGCAGCTTGGTAGCGGGAGGTGGTTCCGGGGAGCTGTTTTTT CASSLVAGGGSGELFF
TRBD1 many TRBJ2-2 TRBV10-3 TGTGCCATCAGTGCGCAGGGGGCACCCACCGGGGAGCTGTTTTTT CAISAQGAPTGELFF
TRBD1 many TRBJ2-1 TRBV5-1 TGCGCCAGCAGCTTGGCCGATGGGGACAGGGGGAACAATCACTACAATGAGCAGTTCTTC CASSLADGDRGNNHYNEQFF
TRBD1 few TRBJ1-5 TRBV20-1 TGCAGTGCTAGAGAGGACAGGGGGTCTCAGCCCCAGCATTTT CSAREDRGSQPQHF
TRBD1 many TRBJ2-7 TRBV3-1 TGTGCCAGCAGCCAAGCCGGGACAGGGGCGAGAGGGCAGTACTTC CASSQAGTGARGQYF
TRBD2 NA TRBJ2-1 TRBV18 TGTGCCAGCTCACCACCAGTCGGGACTAGCGGGCCATGGGAGCAGTTCTTC CASSPPVGTSGPWEQFF
TRBD1 many TRBJ1-2 TRBV29-1 TGCAGCGTTCCACGACAGGGTGGCTACACCTTC CSVPRQGGYTF
NA many TRBJ1-1 TRBV6-6 TGTGCCAGCAGTTACGAGGGGGGGGGCACTGAAGCTTTCTTT CASSYEGGGTEAFF
TRBD2 many TRBJ2-1 TRBV6-2/TRBV6-3 TGTGCCAGCAACACCGGGACTAGCGGTAATGAGCAGTTCTTC CASNTGTSGNEQFF
NA many TRBJ2-5 TRBV25-1 TGTGCCAGCAGTGTGGGAGAGACCCAGTACTTC CASSVGETQYF
TRBD2 many TRBJ2-1 TRBV6-4 TGTGCCAGCAGTGCTACCCCCACGACTAGCCTCGGGGACAATGAGCAGTTCTTC CASSATPTTSLGDNEQFF
TRBD1 many TRBJ1-6 TRBV30 TGTGCCTGGACAGGGACAGCCTCCAATTCACCCCTCCACTTT CAWTGTASNSPLHF
NA many TRBJ1-2 TRBV20-1 TGCAGTGCTAGAGATCATCGGCTTCTCTACACCTTC CSARDHRLLYTF
NA many TRBJ1-2 TRBV5-6 TGTGCCAGCAGCTTTAACTATGGCTACACCTTC CASSFNYGYTF
TRBD2 many TRBJ2-7 TRBV7-2 TGTGCCAGCAGCTTAGGCAGTCTAGCGGGTTCCCCCTACGAGCAGTACTTC CASSLGSLAGSPYEQYF
TRBD1 many TRBJ1-2 TRBV24-1 TGTGCCACCAGTGACCCAGGGACAGCCTATGGCTACACCTTC CATSDPGTAYGYTF
TRBD1 many TRBJ2-7 TRBV25-1 TGTGCCAGCAGTGTCTTCGGGACAGCCTACGAGCAGTACTTC CASSVFGTAYEQYF
NA many TRBJ2-7 TRBV7-9 TGTGCCAGCAGCTTCGGTCCCAGGACTCCCTCCTACGAGCAGTACTTC CASSFGPRTPSYEQYF
TRBD2 many TRBJ2-7 TRBV4-3 TGCGCCAGCAGCCAAGAGGGACTAGCGGGAGGCGAGCAGTACTTC CASSQEGLAGGEQYF
NA many TRBJ2-3 TRBV7-7 TGTGCTAGCAGCCGCAGGCCCTTTAGCACAGATACGCAGTATTTT CASSRRPFSTDTQYF
NA NA TRBJ2-7 TRBV20-1 TGCAGTGCTAGAGAGGCGGGTACCTACGAGCAGTACTTC CSAREAGTYEQYF
TRBD1 many TRBJ2-2 TRBV12-3/TRBV12-4 TGTGCCAGCAGCACAGGGGGAACCGGGGAGCTGTTTTTT CASSTGGTGELFF
TRBD2 many TRBJ2-1 TRBV20-1 TGCAGTGTTGGCCGAGGGGTAGCGGGGGACTACAATGAGCAGTTCTTC CSVGRGVAGDYNEQFF
NA many TRBJ2-2 TRBV7-7 TGTGCTAGCAGCTTATCTCAAGCGGGCGCGAACACCGGGGAGCTGTTTTTT CASSLSQAGANTGELFF
TRBD2 many TRBJ2-5 TRBV20-1 TGCAGTGCACCGGGACTAGCGGGAGGGCGTAGGGGAGAGACCCAGTACTTC CSAPGLAGGRRGETQYF
TRBD2 many TRBJ2-1 TRBV11-3 TGTGCCAGCAGCTTAGGGACTAGTCCCTACAATGAGCAGTTCTTC CASSLGTSPYNEQFF
TRBD2 many TRBJ2-3 TRBV20-1 TGCAGTGGCTTAGCGGGGGGGCGCACAGATACGCAGTATTTT CSGLAGGRTDTQYF
TRBD1 many TRBJ1-1 TRBV2 TGTGCCAGCAGAGCGGACAGGGGGAACACTGAAGCTTTCTTT CASRADRGNTEAFF
NA many TRBJ2-3 TRBV20-1 TGCAGTGCTAGAGGGGGACTCAGCACAGATACGCAGTATTTT CSARGGLSTDTQYF
NA many TRBJ1-4 TRBV2 TGTGCCAGCAGTGAGTGGACAGAACCAACTAATGAAAAACTGTTTTTT CASSEWTEPTNEKLFF
NA many TRBJ2-4 TRBV28 TGTGCCAGCAGTTTTTCGCTTAGTGTGGGAGCCAAAAACATTCAGTACTTC CASSFSLSVGAKNIQYF
NA many TRBJ1-1 TRBV12-3/TRBV12-4 TGTGCCAGCAGTTTAGATGGGGACACTGAAGCTTTCTTT CASSLDGDTEAFF
NA many TRBJ1-1 TRBV7-9 TGTGCCAGCAGCTTCTCTAACACGAACACTGAAGCTTTCTTT CASSFSNTNTEAFF
NA NA TRBJ2-5 TRBV5-1 TGCGCCAGCAGCCTGACGACAGTCTCGGAGACCCAGTACTTC CASSLTTVSETQYF
NA many TRBJ2-7 TRBV19 TGTGCCAGTAGTTCCGTTCAGGATTCCTCCTACGAGCAGTACTTC CASSSVQDSSYEQYF
TRBD1 many TRBJ2-7 TRBV9 TGTGCCAGCAGCGGTTACGAGACAGGGGTAGTACCCGGCGAGCAGTACTTC CASSGYETGVVPGEQYF
TRBD2 NA TRBJ2-5 TRBV2 TGTGCCAGCAGTGAACTAGCGGGAGTAGTAAAGACCCAGTACTTC CASSELAGVVKTQYF
NA NA TRBJ1-2 TRBV7-9 TGTGCCAGCCTTCGGGGCTCCGGCCTAAATGGCTACACCTTC CASLRGSGLNGYTF
TRBD1 many TRBJ1-2 TRBV6-5 TGTGCCAGCAGGAAGGACAGGGAGGTATTCCGGGGCTACACCTTC CASRKDREVFRGYTF
TRBD2 many TRBJ2-1 TRBV24-1 TGTGCCACCAGTGACACCTCGGGACAGCGGGAGGTATCCTACAATGAGCAGTTCTTC CATSDTSGQREVSYNEQFF
NA many TRBJ2-5 TRBV5-4 TGTGCCAGCGGTGAAGAGACCCAGTACTTC CASGEETQYF